The 3 T cell receptor beta chains reported below all come from one sample, sequenced in a study of T cells in women clearing cervical HPV infection. Profiling relied on immunoSEQ multiplex PCR, and the TCRdb table lists in-frame clones only, not all of them. This table lists 21,000 or so clones. The sequenced sample was blood buffy coat. The receptor set was obtained from a woman aged 18-70 years with a cervical HPV16 infection that either progressed to CIN3+ or cleared (not recorded which).

The CDR3 spells CSVESPSQETQYF. The CDR3 bases that were read are TGCAGCGTTGAAAGTCCTAGCCAAGAGACG. The rearrangement joins TRBV29-1 to TRBJ2-3; D might be TRBD2 (5 bases). The CDR3 end lies 3 residues beyond the end of the read and is filled in from the germline J gene. This CDR3 has 13 residues. Per the germline V gene, CDR1 is SQVTM and CDR2 is ANQGSEA.

Concerning this clone: Read data end 3 residues before the CDR3 end; the end is taken from the germline J gene. This sequence joins TRBV7-8 and TRBJ1-4; no firm D call. The CDR3 is made up of 11 amino acids. Trimming stripped 5 bases from V and 5 bases from J, with 3 bases between. The germline V gene encodes CDR1 SGHVS and CDR2 FQNEAQ. CDR3 DNA, as far as it was read: TGTGCCAGCAGCCCGAATGAAAAA. This sequence encodes CASSPNEK. The whole CDR3 reads CASSPNEKLFF.

The CDR3 sequence: CSAPLDRGIFDNEQFF. Incomplete CDR3 DNA: TGCAGTGCTCCCCTGGACAGGGGTATTTTTGACAATGAG. The chain combines TRBV20-1 with TRBJ2-1; 9 nucleotides match TRBD1. The sequence runs out 3 residues before the end of the CDR3; the remainder is reconstructed from the germline J gene. J lost 5 bases, V lost 5 bases, and 13 bases had no gene match. Germline CDR1 DFQATT, CDR2 SNEGSKA (reference sequence). The CDR3 is 16 amino acids.